This T cell receptor beta chain was identified in a study of T cell responses to AZD1222 COVID-19 vaccine (dated by TCRdb to about 2021). Regarding the complete study: Because spike-specific TCR depth and breadth did not differ between the two schedules, AZD1222 recipients who got a second dose at roughly 4 weeks were pooled with those who got a second dose at roughly 12 weeks. A total of more than 230 trial participants underwent TCR sequencing, of whom some 210 received two doses of AZD1222 and 26 received two doses of the MenACWY control vaccine. Enrollment into the trials was organized by age into subgroups of 18-55, 56-69 and 70-plus years, and those subgroups contained approximately 160, 26 and 62 TCR-sequenced participants, respectively.

The intended sense of this specimen's time point label: baseline before first vaccination. Vaccinee samples were obtained from the UK trials COV001 and COV002, which included a single-blind randomized controlled phase 2/3 trial of AZD1222 (ChAdOx1 nCoV-19) in healthy adults. Trial participant PBMC samples were collected at day 0 and day 28 after the second dose for TCRbeta chain sequencing. On this clone: Its antigen is not yet known. Per-base qualities were not stored, and no clone one base away is much larger.

The CDR3 regions of human TCRbeta chains were analyzed by immunosequencing. The authors' analysis ran thus. Repertoire TCRs were checked for matches against a reference library of SARS-CoV-2-specific TCRs that had been generated using the MIRA antigen-specificity platform. Breadth meant the fraction of unique TCRs that were SARS-CoV-2-associated, whereas depth meant the fraction of total T cells that were SARS-CoV-2-associated. Each spike-specific TCR was assigned to its reactive spike region and to a CD4 or CD8 class using the MIRA data. Log10-transformed breadth and depth values were compared by one-way ANOVA with Sidak's multiple comparisons tests. The table was pulled from immuneACCESS by TCRdb, which kept in-frame rearrangements only. Such tables lose some clones; where checked, under half of the loss comes from unresolved V genes, and the rest has no known cause. The DNA gave D and trimming, while V, J and clone size come from that table. Here the sample has over 100,000 clones; over 75% occur a single time. The ten largest clonotypes hold around 20% of the sample.

Broad study findings and their caveats: Vaccine-associated CD4 TCRs spanned the whole spike protein, with dominant responses in regions 160-218 and 743-854. In the small 56-69-year group, the increase in depth fell short of significance, most likely because of low power. Most participants were white British and females outnumbered males, and the authors suggested that clonal diversity may have been underestimated. A significant rise in spike-specific TCR breadth and depth was observed after two AZD1222 doses relative to day 0 and relative to MenACWY recipients. Because no day 14 peak-response samples were available, repertoires were characterized only after the peak T cell response. Nearly half of unique spike-specific TCRs reportedly recognized epitopes outside regions mutated in the B.1.351 and B.1.1.7 variants. Conclusions about previously exposed vaccinees were limited because only six AZD1222 recipients were SARS-CoV-2 seropositive at baseline.

Sequencing was performed on peripheral blood, taken on day 0 of AZD1222 vaccination. The TCR originated in an adult in good health.

The nucleotide sequence reads TGTGCCATCCGGAAGGGGATGAACACTGAAGCTTTCTTT. The resulting protein is CAIRKGMNTEAFF. Recombination connected TRBV10-3 to TRBJ1-1, with TRBD1 tentatively as D gene (5 bases match). The cysteine opens and the phenylalanine closes a CDR3 of 13 amino acids. The CDR3 DNA has 39 bases and is translated from base 1. Based on the germline V gene, the CDR1 and CDR2 sequences are ENHRY and SYGVKD. V was cut back by 8 bases and J by 0 bases, leaving a gap of 10 bases between them.